Presented here are 24 T cell receptor beta chains from one specimen sequenced in a study of patients and donors after allogeneic stem cell transplantation (TCRdb year 2020). Libraries were made using RT-PCR. The sequencing machine was a NextSeq 550. The public reads were reprocessed in TCRdb via fastp at Q25 and MiXCR, keeping in-frame beta chains. Under each unique CDR3 protein, matching rows form one entry showing the most common genes and DNA. The sample has 150,000 to 200,000 distinct CDR3 sequences on record, 24% of them singletons. The ten largest account for roughly a quarter of the sample. Material for sequencing was blood, either unsorted or a sorted T cell fraction (not recorded which). The receptors were gathered from a human donor who was either an allogeneic HSCT recipient or a stem cell or donor lymphocyte infusion donor (not recorded which). It is not recorded whose cells these are; they may come from a transplant donor.

This clonotype was seen a few times. The V gene is TRBV7-3, the J gene TRBJ1-6; D remains ambiguous. CDR1 is SGHTA, CDR2 FQGTGA, per germline. CDR3 length: 16 residues. The V gene lost 0 bases and the J gene lost 6 bases, with 12 bases spanning the gap. As DNA, the CDR3 is TGTGCCAGCAGCTTAACTGGTGCGGCGGGTAATTCACCCCTCCACTTT. It encodes CASSLTGAAGNSPLHF.

This chain joins TRBV6-2 or TRBV6-3 and TRBJ1-1; no reliable D call. The CDR3 loop spans 13 amino acids. From germline, CDR1 is MNHEY and CDR2 SVGEGT. V gave up 5 bases and J gave up 2 bases, with 9 bases separating them. The CDR3 reads CASSPRGNTEAFF. CDR3 in DNA: TGTGCCAGCAGTCCGCGGGGAAACACTGAAGCTTTCTTT.

This clonotype has at least ten counts. The chain couples TRBV15 to TRBJ1-1; TRBD1 is a possible D gene (6 bases). From germline, CDR1 is LNHNV and CDR2 YYDKDF (reference sequence). The CDR3 has 15 residues. Trimming stripped 3 bases from V and 5 bases from J, with 16 bases between. CDR3 sequence (DNA): TGTGCCACCAGCAGGGGACATAGTACGGGAACTGAAGCTTTCTTT. Translating it yields CATSRGHSTGTEAFF.

The rearrangement joins TRBV12-3 or TRBV12-4 to TRBJ2-5; either TRBD1 or TRBD2 may supply D (6 bases each). V lost 2 bases, J lost 7 bases, and 14 bases lay in between. This CDR3 is built from 14 residues. CDR3 protein: CASSLMGGEGTQYF. The CDR3 nucleotides read TGTGCCAGCAGTTTAATGGGGGGCGAAGGGACCCAGTACTTC.

This chain links TRBV9 with TRBJ2-1, with 10 nucleotides matching TRBD1. This CDR3 spans 17 amino acids. Germline V gene lookup returns CDR1 SGDLS and CDR2 YYNGEE. V dropped 4 bases and J dropped 3; count of bases not matched to a gene: 10. CDR3 DNA: TGTGCCAGCAGCCTCCGGGACAGGGGACCCATCTACAATGAGCAGTTCTTC. As protein: CASSLRDRGPIYNEQFF.

The chain joins TRBV14 to TRBJ2-3; no firm D call. Trimming removed 0 bases at V and 6 bases at J, with 10 bases between. CDR3 length: 14 residues. Per the germline V gene, CDR1 is SGHDN and CDR2 is FVKESK. The CDR3 bases are TGTGCCAGCAGCCAAGAAGTGGTGGAGGATACGCAGTATTTT. Its protein is CASSQEVVEDTQYF.

This clonotype came up a few times. The chain links TRBV7-2 to TRBJ1-6; D unclear. CDR1 is SGHTA and CDR2 is FQGNSA in the germline V gene. With 5 bases removed from V and 3 bases from J, the gap between germline ends came to 17 bases. This CDR3 is 17 amino acids long. CDR3 amino acids: CASSRTNGASYNSPLHF. CDR3 DNA: TGTGCCAGCAGCCGGACGAACGGCGCCAGCTATAATTCACCCCTCCACTTT.

This clonotype was found a few times. V gene TRBV5-1 combines with J gene TRBJ2-7, with 8 positions matching TRBD1. The CDR3 is 17 amino acids. Germline-derived CDR1 and CDR2 are SGHRS and YFSETQ. V gave up 2 bases and J gave up 0 bases; unmatched junction bases: 10. The CDR3 loop reads CASSFVFRGPSSYEQYF. The CDR3 DNA reads TGCGCCAGCAGCTTTGTGTTCAGGGGGCCAAGCTCCTACGAGCAGTACTTC.

The chain carries TRBV25-1 and TRBJ2-3; D is ambiguous. With 6 bases removed from V and 6 bases from J, the gap between germline ends came to 7 bases. This CDR3 region has 11 residues. Per germline, CDR1 MGHDK and CDR2 SYGVNS. The CDR3 coding sequence is TGTGCCAGCAGGATGGTCGATACGCAGTATTTT. It codes for CASRMVDTQYF. The full variable domain, rest sourced from reference TRBV25-1 and TRBJ2-3, is EADIYQTPRYLVIGTGKKITLECSQTMGHDKMYWYQQDPGMELHLIHYSYGVNSTEKGDLSSESTVSRIRTEHFPLTLESARPSHTSQYLCASRMVDTQYFGPGTRLTVL.

This clonotype has just a few counts. The chain links TRBV10-3 to TRBJ1-2; weak D call: TRBD1 (6 bases). Trimming cost V 8 bases and J 5 bases, with 21 bases left between them. Germline V gene lookup returns CDR1 ENHRY and CDR2 SYGVKD. The CDR3 is 15 residues long. The CDR3 here is CAIRGLILNIYGYTF. As DNA, the CDR3 is TGTGCCATCCGGGGGCTAATCCTTAATATTTATGGCTACACCTTC.

CDR3 sequence: CSARDVVDTQYF. Written as DNA, the CDR3 is TGCAGTGCTAGAGATGTGGTAGATACGCAGTATTTT. The chain uses TRBV20-1 and TRBJ2-3; no firm D call. Deletions cut 0 bases from V and 5 bases from J, with 6 bases between. Germline V gene data show CDR1 as DFQATT and CDR2 as SNEGSKA (reference sequence). CDR3 length: 12 residues.

The chain recombines TRBV7-9 with TRBJ1-1; D possibly corresponds to TRBD1 (5 bases). V lost 5 bases, J lost 3 bases, and 10 bases lay in between. The CDR3 runs to 13 residues. Per germline, CDR1 SEHNR and CDR2 FQNEAQ (reference sequence). CDR3 sequence reads: CASSLRGHTEAFF. Written as DNA, the CDR3 is TGTGCCAGCAGCCTACGGGGCCACACTGAAGCTTTCTTT.

The V and J genes are TRBV10-3 and TRBJ1-1, with unresolved D. This CDR3 is 12 amino acids long. Germline values: CDR1 ENHRY, CDR2 SYGVKD. Trimming cost V 6 bases and J 2 bases, with 7 bases left between them. The CDR3 DNA reads TGTGCCATCAGCGCCACAAACACTGAAGCTTTCTTT. Its protein is CAISATNTEAFF.

The rearrangement joins TRBV27 to TRBJ2-3; 7 bases align to TRBD2. The CDR3 loop spans 15 amino acids. The germline V gene encodes CDR1 MNHEY and CDR2 SMNVEV (reference sequence). V shed 1 base, J shed 7 bases, and the junction held 8 bases outside the gene matches. Written as DNA, the CDR3 is TGTGCCAGCAGTTTATACGGCGGGAGTATAAATACGCAGTATTTT. Encoded protein: CASSLYGGSINTQYF.

This clonotype was observed many times. The chain recombines TRBV10-2 with TRBJ1-6, with D perhaps matching TRBD1 (5 bases). CDR1 and CDR2 (germline): WSHSY, SAAADI. V gave up 3 bases and J gave up 7 bases, with 10 bases separating them. This CDR3 region has 14 residues. CDR3 loop: CASSEFGQNSPLHF. In DNA form, the CDR3 reads TGCGCCAGCAGTGAATTCGGACAAAATTCACCCCTCCACTTT.

This clonotype was observed a handful of times. The rearrangement links TRBV4-3 to TRBJ1-2, with TRBD1 as a possible D gene (6 bases). The CDR3 runs to 14 residues. The germline V and J ends were trimmed by 4 bases and 7 bases, with 16 bases remaining between them. Germline CDR1 and CDR2: LGHNA and YSLEER. This CDR3 is CASSRDRRGGGYTF. As DNA, the CDR3 is TGCGCCAGCAGCCGCGACAGGCGAGGGGGTGGCTACACCTTC.

The CDR3 protein is CASSPTPDTEAFF. CDR3 in DNA: TGTGCCAGCAGTCCCACACCCGACACTGAAGCTTTCTTT. The J gene is TRBJ1-1, the V gene TRBV5-5; no clear D gene. The length of the CDR3 is 13 residues. V lost 5 bases to trimming and J lost 3 bases, with 11 bases between them. Germline V gene lookup returns CDR1 SGHKS and CDR2 YYEKEE (reference sequence).

The rearrangement joins TRBV20-1 to TRBJ1-5, with D uncertain. V was pared by 3 bases and J by 4 bases, with 13 bases between. The germline V gene has CDR1 DFQATT and CDR2 SNEGSKA (reference sequence). The CDR3 is 14 amino acids. The CDR3 DNA reads as TGCAGTGCTAGTGGGAGACGGATGAATCAGCCCCAGCATTTT. This encodes CSASGRRMNQPQHF.

This clonotype showed up just a few times. J is TRBJ2-4 and V is TRBV20-1, with D unclear. Deletions cut 3 bases from V and 8 bases from J, with 11 bases between. Germline CDR1 and CDR2: DFQATT and SNEGSKA (reference sequence). The CDR3 sequence is 12 residues long. Here the CDR3 DNA reads TGCAGTGCTAGTTGGCCCTCCCACATTCAGTACTTC. As protein: CSASWPSHIQYF.

This clonotype was counted at least ten times. The rearrangement uses TRBV4-1 and TRBJ1-1, with TRBD1 matching 9 bases. This CDR3 is 15 amino acids long. The junction had 4 bases not matched to a gene; V was cut back by 1 base and J by 4 bases. Germline-derived CDR1 and CDR2 are MGHRA and YSYEKL. For the CDR3, the DNA is TGCGCCAGCAGCCAAGGGGGACAGGGTCTCACTGAAGCTTTCTTT. Translating it yields CASSQGGQGLTEAFF.

This chain's CDR3 is CASTNSFGGIETQYF. CDR3 nucleotides: TGTGCCAGCACCAATTCCTTTGGGGGAATAGAGACCCAGTACTTC. The V gene is TRBV7-2, the J gene TRBJ2-5; D is possibly TRBD1 or TRBD2 (5 bases each). The CDR3 length is 15 residues. CDR1 and CDR2 from the germline V gene are SGHTA and FQGNSA. The V end lost 7 bases, the J end lost 4 bases, and 19 bases lay between the germline ends.

The CDR3 DNA follows: TGCAGCGTGGTAGGGGTTGACAACGAGATCTATGGCTACACCTTC. As protein: CSVVGVDNEIYGYTF. J is TRBJ1-2 and V is TRBV29-1; TRBD1 might be the D (5 bases). The CDR3 is 15 amino acids. V shed 6 bases and J shed 4 bases, with 21 bases lying between them. Germline loops: CDR1 SQVTM, CDR2 ANQGSEA.

This clonotype was detected ten times or more. V usage is TRBV20-1 and J usage is TRBJ1-1; D unclear. Germline values: CDR1 DFQATT, CDR2 SNEGSKA (reference sequence). The CDR3 has 14 amino acids. V was pared by 0 bases and J by 2 bases, with 10 bases between. As DNA, the CDR3 is TGCAGTGCTAGAGATTCCCTCTCAAACACTGAAGCTTTCTTT. This translates into CSARDSLSNTEAFF.

V usage is TRBV7-3 and J usage is TRBJ1-3; D remains ambiguous. The V end lost 4 bases, the J end lost 10 bases, and 8 bases lay between the germline ends. Germline V gene sequence: CDR1 SGHTA, CDR2 FQGTGA. The CDR3 is 11 residues long. The CDR3 sequence is CASSSGGTIYF. The CDR3 DNA follows: TGTGCCAGCAGCTCTGGAGGGACCATATATTTT. Supplemented by reference TRBV7-3 and TRBJ1-3, the full variable domain reads GAGVSQTPSNKVTEKGKYVELRCDPISGHTALYWYRQSLGQGPEFLIYFQGTGAADDSGLPNDRFFAVRPEGSVSTLKIQRTERGDSAVYLCASSSGGTIYFGEGSWLTVV.